This T cell receptor (beta chain) stems from a study of T cells in Graves' hyperthyroidism and ophthalmopathy. As for this clonotype: Its antigen remains unknown.

Study outcomes and limitations: Most thyroid clonotypes expanded above 0.001 were also detected in blood. Model-based prediction identified ophthalmopathy a median around 6.7 months prior to its onset.

Patients aged 18 to 65 had newly diagnosed hyperthyroidism that had lasted under 2 months. This CDR3 has 14 amino acids. Germline loops: CDR1 ENHRY, CDR2 SYGVKD. V lost 6 bases and J 2 bases, leaving 13 bases between the germline ends. RNA transcripts served as the template for amplifying TCR beta CDR3 regions. RT-PCR in the first round (using the HTBI primer set) targeted the TCR CDR3. TCRdb independently ran MiXCR on the multiplex PCR reads; one entry per CDR3 protein. The table lists roughly 630,000 distinct CDR3 sequences, approximately 15% of them singletons. The sequence was collected from a woman in her thirties with Graves' hyperthyroidism. The chain joins TRBV10-3 to TRBJ1-1; D not certain. Specimen: blood. The CDR3 region has the DNA TGTGCCATCAGCGCCGACGGAGCAAACACTGAAGCTTTCTTT. This encodes CAISADGANTEAFF.